A selection of T cell receptor beta chains follows, all from one sample in a study of T cells after yellow fever vaccination. TCRdb reanalysed the 5' RACE reads using MiXCR and keeps one entry per CDR3 protein. This sample has a few hundred thousand distinct CDR3 sequences, with about 17% found just once. The sequencing here drew on PBMCs, taken before the yellow fever booster vaccination. The receptors derive from a man between 18 and 29 years old who received the YFV17D yellow fever vaccine. Each CDR3 is given with its conserved first and last residue. A D gene is named only where the DNA matches it firmly. Clone size is stated in some rows and not others, as once, few, many or a class when expanded.

D,size,J,V,DNA,CDR3
TRBD1,few,TRBJ1-1,TRBV5-1,TGCGCCAGCAGCTTAGCAACCTGGGACAGAACGAACACTGAAGCTTTCTTT,CASSLATWDRTNTEAFF
TRBD2,few,TRBJ2-5,TRBV5-1,TGCGCCAGCAGCTTGGCCGTAGGACTAGCGGAGACCCAGTACTTC,CASSLAVGLAETQYF
-,many,TRBJ1-1,TRBV5-1,TGCGCCAGCAGCTTTGAGGCAGGCACTGAAGCTTTCTTT,CASSFEAGTEAFF
-,-,TRBJ2-1,TRBV7-7,TGTGCCAGCAGCTCGGGGGAGAGCTCCTACAATGAGCAGTTCTTC,CASSSGESSYNEQFF
TRBD1,-,TRBJ1-2,TRBV7-8,TGTGCCAGCAGCTTGGAGACAGGGGGATCGGTTTATGGCTACACCTTC,CASSLETGGSVYGYTF
-,few,TRBJ2-3,TRBV5-1,TGCGCCAGCAGCAAGGCGGGGGCGTCTAGCACAGATACGCAGTATTTT,CASSKAGASSTDTQYF
-,-,TRBJ2-5,TRBV29-1,TGCAGCGTTGAGAGAAACGGGGGCGGGCAAGAGACCCAGTACTTC,CSVERNGGGQETQYF
TRBD1,-,TRBJ1-2,TRBV4-3,TGCGCCAGCAGCCCTCGGGGGACAGGGTTTTATGGCTACACCTTC,CASSPRGTGFYGYTF
TRBD1,few,TRBJ1-2,TRBV20-1,TGCAGTGTCGGACAGGGGACAACTAACTATGGCTACACCTTC,CSVGQGTTNYGYTF
TRBD1,-,TRBJ2-7,TRBV7-9,TGTGCCAGCAGCGCAGGACAGGGGGTTTACTACGAGCAGTACTTC,CASSAGQGVYYEQYF
TRBD1,few,TRBJ2-7,TRBV6-2/TRBV6-3,TGTGCCAGCAGCGACGGACAGGGTACCGAGCAGTACTTC,CASSDGQGTEQYF
TRBD1,-,TRBJ1-5,TRBV30,TGTGCCTGGAGTTTGGGACAGGGCGGTCAGCCCCAGCATTTT,CAWSLGQGGQPQHF
TRBD1,-,TRBJ1-3,TRBV5-6,TGTGCCAGCAGCGCAGGGACAGGCCCTGGAAACACCATATATTTT,CASSAGTGPGNTIYF
-,-,TRBJ2-6,TRBV7-2,TGTGCCAGCAGCTCCTACAGGGTTGGGGCCAACGTCCTGACTTTC,CASSSYRVGANVLTF
-,-,TRBJ2-3,TRBV6-5,TGTGCCAGCAGAAGGACTCCTAGCACAGATACGCAGTATTTT,CASRRTPSTDTQYF
TRBD2,-,TRBJ2-5,TRBV7-8,TGTGCCAGCAGCTTACGACTAGCGGGGACTCAGGAGACCCAGTACTTC,CASSLRLAGTQETQYF
-,few,TRBJ2-3,TRBV16,TGTGCCAGCAGCCAATCCCAGCGGGCCACAGATACGCAGTATTTT,CASSQSQRATDTQYF
-,few,TRBJ2-3,TRBV5-1,TGCGCCAGCAGCTTGGTCCCGGGGGCCGGAGATACGCAGTATTTT,CASSLVPGAGDTQYF
TRBD1,-,TRBJ2-5,TRBV20-1,TGCAGTGCAACCACAGGGGTGAAGACCCAGTACTTC,CSATTGVKTQYF
-,many,TRBJ1-5,TRBV29-1,TGCAGCGCTACCCTCGGGGGAGATCAGCCCCAGCATTTT,CSATLGGDQPQHF
TRBD1,-,TRBJ1-2,TRBV9,TGTGCCAGCAGCGTTGACAGGGAGGTTGGCTACACCTTC,CASSVDREVGYTF
-,few,TRBJ2-7,TRBV4-3,TGCGCCAGCAGCCAACAGCCCACGATGGACAGCACGATCTACGAGCAGTACTTC,CASSQQPTMDSTIYEQYF
-,many,TRBJ1-5,TRBV15,TGTGCCACCAGCCTTCGGGACGGAATCTATCAGCCCCAGCATTTT,CATSLRDGIYQPQHF
-,-,TRBJ1-1,TRBV4-1,TGCGCCAGCAGCCAAGATCATCCTCCGGGTGAAGCTTTCTTT,CASSQDHPPGEAFF
TRBD2,few,TRBJ2-3,TRBV6-6,TGTGCCAGCAGTTACGCCGGAGGGACTAGCGGGGGCCCCAGCACAGATACGCAGTATTTT,CASSYAGGTSGGPSTDTQYF
-,few,TRBJ1-3,TRBV2,TGTGCCAGCAGTGTCAGATGGGCTGGAAACACCATATATTTT,CASSVRWAGNTIYF
-,few,TRBJ1-5,TRBV9,TGTGCCAGCAGCGTACAGACGACGGCACAGCCCCAGCATTTT,CASSVQTTAQPQHF
-,few,TRBJ2-1,TRBV5-1,TGCGCCAGCAGCTTGGCCGCACCCTACAATGAGCAGTTCTTC,CASSLAAPYNEQFF
-,-,TRBJ2-7,TRBV20-1,TGCAGTGTCGCCAGGAAAAAGGAGCAGTACTTC,CSVARKKEQYF
-,few,TRBJ1-1,TRBV7-9,TGTGCCAGCAGCTCTCAGACTTATAGAGCTTTCTTT,CASSSQTYRAFF
TRBD2,-,TRBJ2-5,TRBV5-1,TGCGCCAGCAGCTCGGCTCCGGGACTAGCGAATGTGGAGACCCAGTACTTC,CASSSAPGLANVETQYF